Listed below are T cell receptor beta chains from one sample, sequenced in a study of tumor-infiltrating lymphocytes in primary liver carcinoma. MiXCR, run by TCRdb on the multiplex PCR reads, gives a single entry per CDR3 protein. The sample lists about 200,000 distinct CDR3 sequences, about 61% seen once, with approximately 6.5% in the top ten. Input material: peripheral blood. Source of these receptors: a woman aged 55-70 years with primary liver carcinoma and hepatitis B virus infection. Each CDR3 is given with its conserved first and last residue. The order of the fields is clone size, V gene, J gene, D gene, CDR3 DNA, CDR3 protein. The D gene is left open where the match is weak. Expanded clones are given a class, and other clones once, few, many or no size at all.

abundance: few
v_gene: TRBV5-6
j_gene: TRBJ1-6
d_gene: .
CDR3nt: TGTGCCAGCAACCAGGGAGTATCTAATTCACCCCTCCACTTT
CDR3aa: CASNQGVSNSPLHF

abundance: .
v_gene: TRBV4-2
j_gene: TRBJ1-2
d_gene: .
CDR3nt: TGTACCAGCAGCGCCCTTGATGGGAACTATGGCTACACCTTC
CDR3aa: CTSSALDGNYGYTF

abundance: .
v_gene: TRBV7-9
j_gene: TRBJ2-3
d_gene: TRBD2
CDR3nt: TGTGCCAACAGCCAACGACTAGCGGCCACAGATACGCAGTATTTT
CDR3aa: CANSQRLAATDTQYF

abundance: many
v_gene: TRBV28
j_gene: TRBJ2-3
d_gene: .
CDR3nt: TGTGCCAGCAGATTGCAAGGCACAGATACGCAGTATTTT
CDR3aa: CASRLQGTDTQYF

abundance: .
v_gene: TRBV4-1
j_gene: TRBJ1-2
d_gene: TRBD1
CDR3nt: TGTGCCAGCAACCAAGGGGACAGAAACTATGGCTACACCTTC
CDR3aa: CASNQGDRNYGYTF

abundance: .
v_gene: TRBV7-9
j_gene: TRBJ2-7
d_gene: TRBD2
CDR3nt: TGTGCCAGCAGCTCTCTCTCCCGGACTAGCCGAGGTACCTACGAGCAGTACTTC
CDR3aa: CASSSLSRTSRGTYEQYF

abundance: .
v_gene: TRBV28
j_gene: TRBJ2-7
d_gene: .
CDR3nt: TGTGCCAGCACCTTCACGACAGCCCCCCCTCACGAGCAGTACTTC
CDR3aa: CASTFTTAPPHEQYF

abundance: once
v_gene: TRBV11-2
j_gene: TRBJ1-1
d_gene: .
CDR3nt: TGTGCCAGCAGCTTTCAAGCCCTCATGAGCACGGAAGCTTTCTTT
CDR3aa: CASSFQALMSTEAFF

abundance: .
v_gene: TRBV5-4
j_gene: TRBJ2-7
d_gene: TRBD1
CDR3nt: TGTGCCAGCAGCTTGGGGGACAGGGGCCGTGAGCAGTACTTC
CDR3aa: CASSLGDRGREQYF

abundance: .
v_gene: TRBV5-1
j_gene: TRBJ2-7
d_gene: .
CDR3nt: TGCGCCAGCAGCTTGGTCAGGGGAACTGGCGAGCAGTACTTC
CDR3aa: CASSLVRGTGEQYF

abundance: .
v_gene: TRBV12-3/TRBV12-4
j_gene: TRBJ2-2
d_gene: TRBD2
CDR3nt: TGTGCCAGCAGGCGACTTCCTAGCGGGAGTATTGGCGGGGAGCTGTTTTTT
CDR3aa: CASRRLPSGSIGGELFF

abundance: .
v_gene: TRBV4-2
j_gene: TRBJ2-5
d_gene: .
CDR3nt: TGTGCCAGCAGCTTGAAGCGTGGCAAGGAGACCCAGTACTTC
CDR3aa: CASSLKRGKETQYF

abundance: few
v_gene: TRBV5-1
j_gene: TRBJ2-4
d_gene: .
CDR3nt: TGCGCCAGCAGCTTGGCCGGGAGTCTTAAAAACATTCAGTACTTC
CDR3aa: CASSLAGSLKNIQYF

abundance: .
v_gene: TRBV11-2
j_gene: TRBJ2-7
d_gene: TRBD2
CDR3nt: TGTGCCAGTACCATCGGACTAGCGGAGTCCTACGAGCGGTACTTC
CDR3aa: CASTIGLAESYERYF

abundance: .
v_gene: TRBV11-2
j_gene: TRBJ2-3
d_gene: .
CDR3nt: TGTGCCAGCAGCTTAGTTTCCAGCAGAATCACAGATACGCAGTATTTT
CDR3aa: CASSLVSSRITDTQYF

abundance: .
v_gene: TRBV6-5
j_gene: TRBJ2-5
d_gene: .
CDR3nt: TGTGCCAGCAGATACACCCTTCAGCACAGGGAGACACAGTACTTC
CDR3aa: CASRYTLQHRETQYF

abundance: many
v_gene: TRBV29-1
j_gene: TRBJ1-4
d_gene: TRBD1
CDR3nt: TGCAGCGTATGGACAGGGGATGAAAAACTGTTTTTT
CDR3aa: CSVWTGDEKLFF

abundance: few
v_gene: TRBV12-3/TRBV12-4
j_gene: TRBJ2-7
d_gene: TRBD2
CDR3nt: TGTGCCAGCAATTTCGGGGGGGACCTCTACGAGCAGTACTTC
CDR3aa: CASNFGGDLYEQYF

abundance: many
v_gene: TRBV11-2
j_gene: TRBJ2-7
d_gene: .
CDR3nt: TGTGCCAGCAGCCCAGGCGGGGCCCGCGAGCAGTACTTC
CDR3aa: CASSPGGAREQYF

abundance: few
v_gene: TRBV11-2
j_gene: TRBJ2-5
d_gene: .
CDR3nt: TGTGCCAGCAGCTTAAGCCCAGTGTCCCAAGAGACCCAGTACTTC
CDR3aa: CASSLSPVSQETQYF

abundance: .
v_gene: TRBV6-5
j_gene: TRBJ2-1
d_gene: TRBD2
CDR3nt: TGTGCCACCATTTACAGGCTAAGTCCACTAGCGGGAGGGGTGAATGAGCAGTTCTTC
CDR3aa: CATIYRLSPLAGGVNEQFF

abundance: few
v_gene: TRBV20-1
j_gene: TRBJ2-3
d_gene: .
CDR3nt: TGCAGTGCCTCGGCGGGAACAGATACGCAGTATTTT
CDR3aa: CSASAGTDTQYF

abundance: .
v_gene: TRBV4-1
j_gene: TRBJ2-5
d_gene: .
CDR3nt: TGCGCCAGCAGCCAAGAGGGCAGGGTGGAGAGCCAGTACTTC
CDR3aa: CASSQEGRVESQYF

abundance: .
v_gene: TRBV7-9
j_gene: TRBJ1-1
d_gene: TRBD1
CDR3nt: TGTGCCAGCAGCTTTAAACAGGGGGGAGGCGCTGAAGCTTTCTTT
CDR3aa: CASSFKQGGGAEAFF

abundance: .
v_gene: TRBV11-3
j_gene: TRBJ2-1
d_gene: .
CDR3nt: TGTGCCAGCAGCTCCCGGGGGGCGTGGACCATGGGCGATGAGCAGTCCTTC
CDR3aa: CASSSRGAWTMGDEQSF